These 32 T cell receptor beta chains were all obtained from the same sample, sequenced in a study of persistence of HIV-infected CD4 T cells. Cells were stimulated with CMV-infected fibroblast lysates at roughly 10 ug/mL. Responding CD4+ T cells were sorted by upregulation of both CD40 ligand and CD69. This was the immunoSEQ version 4 assay in survey mode. Measured with immunoSEQ multiplex PCR; TCRdb has only the in-frame clones, and not every one. The sample contains more than 10,000 clones, over 60% of which appear only once. No antigens are known for them. The source was CD4+ T cells sorted from PBMCs after approximately 19-hour stimulation, collected from a patient who received antiretroviral therapy. These receptors all stem from an adult man with HIV who was CMV-seropositive.

A few counts support this clone. The rearrangement joins TRBV19 to TRBJ1-5; TRBD1 might be the D (5 bases). CDR1 is LNHDA, CDR2 SQIVND, per germline (reference sequence). This CDR3 is built from 13 residues. V lost 1 base and J 4 bases, leaving 5 bases between the germline ends. This chain's CDR3 is CASSIAGNQPQHF. CDR3 nucleotides: TGTGCCAGTAGTATAGCAGGGAATCAGCCCCAGCATTTT.

This rearrangement joins TRBV9 to TRBJ2-7; D tentatively fits TRBD1 or TRBD2 (5 bases each). Trimming left V 0 bases short and J 5 bases short, with 12 bases between. Germline CDR1 and CDR2: SGDLS and YYNGEE. The CDR3 extends over 14 amino acids. The CDR3 here is CASSVVPGANEQYF. DNA of the CDR3: TGTGCCAGCAGCGTAGTTCCCGGGGCGAACGAGCAGTACTTC.

J is TRBJ1-4 and V is TRBV28, with TRBD1 matching 10 bases. Unmatched junction bases numbered 11, after V lost 5 bases and J lost 8 bases. There are 16 residues in the CDR3. Germline values: CDR1 MDHEN, CDR2 SYDVKM. The DNA for the CDR3 is TGTGCCAGCAGTAACCTGACAGGGGGCGGGCGGGAAAAACTGTTTTTT. Translated, it gives CASSNLTGGGREKLFF.

The rearrangement joins TRBV2 to TRBJ2-6; a weak D match, TRBD2 (6 bases). Per germline, CDR1 SNHLY and CDR2 FYNNEI. This CDR3 contains 15 residues. V was pared by 4 bases and J by 2 bases, with 9 bases between. The CDR3 DNA is TGTGCCAGCAGTGTTTCGGGGGCTGGGGCCAACGTCCTGACTTTC. It specifies CASSVSGAGANVLTF.

This chain links TRBV2 with TRBJ2-7; TRBD1 might be the D (5 bases). This CDR3 region has 11 residues. Trimming removed 6 bases from V and 6 bases from J, with 9 bases in between. Per the germline V gene, CDR1 is SNHLY and CDR2 is FYNNEI. This chain's CDR3 is CASSTQGEQYF. CDR3 in DNA: TGTGCCAGCAGCACCCAGGGCGAGCAGTACTTC.

J is TRBJ1-1 and V is TRBV28; a possible D gene is TRBD1 (5 bases). The CDR3 spans 14 residues. From germline, CDR1 is MDHEN and CDR2 SYDVKM. V was pared by 5 bases and J by 5 bases, with 15 bases between. The CDR3 region has the DNA TGTGCCAGCAGTCCTGGGGGGGTTTGGACTGAAGCTTTCTTT. This translates into CASSPGGVWTEAFF.

V and J are TRBV7-9 and TRBJ1-1; D call uncertain. The germline V gene has CDR1 SEHNR and CDR2 FQNEAQ (reference sequence). The CDR3 loop spans 13 amino acids. With 10 bases removed from V and 0 bases from J, the gap between germline ends came to 12 bases. The CDR3 DNA reads as TGTGCCACCCAGGCTAGGATGAACACTGAAGCTTTCTTT. Encoded protein: CATQARMNTEAFF. Variable domain in full (rest from reference TRBV7-9 and TRBJ1-1): DTGVSQNPRHKITKRGQNVTFRCDPISEHNRLYWYRQTLGQGPEFLTYFQNEAQLEKSRLLSDRFSAERPKGSFSTLEIQRTEQGDSAMYLCATQARMNTEAFFGQGTRLTVV.

The rearrangement links TRBV4-1 to TRBJ1-6, with D unresolved. Germline V lookup: CDR1 MGHRA, CDR2 YSYEKL. This CDR3 region has 17 residues. The V end lost 1 base, the J end lost 0 bases, and 10 bases lay between the germline ends. Here the CDR3 reads CASSQGAGRSYNSPLHF. Here the CDR3 DNA reads TGCGCCAGCAGCCAAGGGGCGGGCCGCTCCTATAATTCACCCCTCCACTTT.

The chain uses TRBV6-5 and TRBJ1-1; no firm D call. Looked up from germline, CDR1 is MNHEY and CDR2 is SVGAGI. The CDR3 is 13 amino acids. Trimming cost V 2 bases and J 1 base, with 5 bases left between them. The CDR3 DNA follows: TGTGCCAGCAGTTACCCGGGGAACACTGAAGCTTTCTTT. Its protein product is CASSYPGNTEAFF.

The chain joins TRBV28 to TRBJ1-3; perhaps TRBD1 as D (5 bases). Trimming left V 3 bases short and J 1 base short, with 10 bases between. Per the germline V gene, CDR1 is MDHEN and CDR2 is SYDVKM. The CDR3 extends over 15 amino acids. The CDR3 sequence is CASSLGEGSGNTIYF. The CDR3 nucleotides read TGTGCCAGCAGTTTGGGGGAGGGGTCTGGAAACACCATATATTTT.

The V and J genes are TRBV18 and TRBJ2-5, with TRBD2 matching over 10 bases. There are 15 residues in the CDR3. Germline-derived CDR1 and CDR2 are KGHSH and LQKENI. Trimming took 3 bases from V and 4 from J; bases not matched to a gene: 5. DNA for the CDR3: TGTGCCAGCTCACCCCAGCGGGGGGGCTCAGAGACCCAGTACTTC. This gives the protein CASSPQRGGSETQYF.

V and J are TRBV5-4 and TRBJ2-1; TRBD1 matches at 9 bases. Germline V gene sequence: CDR1 SGHNT, CDR2 YYREEE (reference sequence). V was clipped by 3 bases and J by 5 bases; unmatched bases: 6. CDR3 length equals 15 residues. CDR3 in amino acids: CASSYGQGRNNEQFF. The CDR3 DNA reads TGTGCCAGCAGCTATGGACAGGGGAGGAACAATGAGCAGTTCTTC.

This rearrangement joins TRBV9 to TRBJ1-4; D is undetermined. With 2 bases removed from V and 0 bases from J, the gap between germline ends came to 5 bases. The CDR3 runs 14 residues. In germline, CDR1 is SGDLS, CDR2 YYNGEE. DNA of the CDR3: TGTGCCAGCAGCGTCGGACCAACTAATGAAAAACTGTTTTTT. Residues: CASSVGPTNEKLFF. Using reference TRBV9 and TRBJ1-4 for the parts outside the CDR3, the full variable domain is DSGVTQTPKHLITATGQRVTLRCSPRSGDLSVYWYQQSLDQGLQFLIQYYNGEERAKGNILERFSAQQFPDLHSELNLSSLELGDSALYFCASSVGPTNEKLFFGSGTQLSVL.

This clone has only a few counts. The J gene is TRBJ1-2, the V gene TRBV28; 8 nucleotides match TRBD1. Germline values: CDR1 MDHEN, CDR2 SYDVKM. The CDR3 has 14 amino acids. V was clipped by 3 bases and J by 4 bases; unmatched bases: 4. This CDR3 is CASSFGQGAYGYTF. In DNA, the CDR3 is TGTGCCAGCAGTTTTGGTCAGGGGGCCTATGGCTACACCTTC.

The chain joins TRBV24-1 to TRBJ1-5; a possible D gene is TRBD1 (6 bases). With 4 bases removed from V and 7 bases from J, the gap between germline ends came to 13 bases. The germline CDR1 and CDR2 sequences are KGHDR and SFDVKD. The CDR3 has 14 residues. CDR3 in DNA: TGTGCCACCAGTGACGTGAAGGGGGAACAGCCCCAGCATTTT. Residues: CATSDVKGEQPQHF.

This sequence joins TRBV7-2 and TRBJ2-1; D is perhaps TRBD1 (6 bases). The germline CDR1 and CDR2 sequences are SGHTA and FQGNSA. Trimming cost V 1 base and J 5 bases, with 15 bases left between them. The CDR3 contains 16 residues. The CDR3 bases are TGTGCCAGCAGCTTAGGTTTTGCGACAGGCCACAATGAGCAGTTCTTC. It yields the protein CASSLGFATGHNEQFF.

The chain uses TRBV28 and TRBJ2-2, with TRBD2 matching 12 bases. The germline V gene has CDR1 MDHEN and CDR2 SYDVKM. Trimming removed 5 bases from V and 4 bases from J; junction bases left unmatched: 8. This CDR3 is 17 amino acids long. This chain's CDR3 is CASSLAGGHMGTGELFF. The CDR3 region has the DNA TGTGCCAGCAGTCTAGCGGGGGGGCATATGGGCACCGGGGAGCTGTTTTTT.

The chain links TRBV6-5 to TRBJ1-2; tentatively, D is TRBD1 (5 bases). CDR1 is MNHEY, CDR2 SVGAGI, per germline. There are 13 residues in the CDR3. V was cut by 6 bases and J by 3 bases, with 11 bases left in between. CDR3 coding DNA: TGTGCCAGCAGGGTGGGACTGTACTATGGCTACACCTTC. Its protein product is CASRVGLYYGYTF.

This chain uses TRBV5-1 with TRBJ2-2; D remains ambiguous. The length of the CDR3 is 15 residues. V lost 0 bases and J 2 bases, leaving 8 bases between the germline ends. CDR1 and CDR2 from the germline V gene are SGHRS and YFSETQ. The CDR3 DNA reads as TGCGCCAGCAGCTTGGCGAGCCACAACACCGGGGAGCTGTTTTTT. This encodes CASSLASHNTGELFF.

The V and J genes are TRBV28 and TRBJ2-1; TRBD2 matches 9 bases. The CDR3 runs to 15 residues. Germline CDR1 and CDR2: MDHEN and SYDVKM. After removal of 5 bases from V and 3 bases from J, the junction contained 5 bases not matched to a gene. The CDR3 protein is CASSLASGVYNEQFF. In nucleotides, the CDR3 is TGTGCCAGCAGTCTCGCTAGCGGGGTCTACAATGAGCAGTTCTTC. The whole variable domain, filled in from reference TRBV28 and TRBJ2-1, reads DVKVTQSSRYLVKRTGEKVFLECVQDMDHENMFWYRQDPGLGLRLIYFSYDVKMKEKGDIPEGYSVSREKKERFSLILESASTNQTSMYLCASSLASGVYNEQFFGPGTRLTVL.

This chain connects TRBV5-4 to TRBJ2-7, with 7 bases aligning to TRBD1. The CDR3 runs 15 residues. Germline CDR1 reads SGHNT; CDR2 reads YYREEE (reference sequence). V dropped 5 bases and J dropped 3; count of bases not matched to a gene: 11. The CDR3 reads CASRPGQDANYEQYF. DNA of the CDR3: TGTGCCAGCAGACCCGGACAGGACGCTAACTACGAGCAGTACTTC.

The genes are TRBV10-3 and TRBJ1-1, with TRBD1 as a possible D gene (6 bases). Germline V gene lookup returns CDR1 ENHRY and CDR2 SYGVKD. The V and J ends lost 6 bases and 5 bases respectively, with 7 bases between them. The CDR3 is 11 residues long. The CDR3 spells CAIRQGTEAFF. CDR3 in DNA: TGTGCCATCAGACAGGGAACTGAAGCTTTCTTT.

V and J are TRBV27 and TRBJ2-7; 7 bases are shared with TRBD1. The germline CDR1 and CDR2 sequences are MNHEY and SMNVEV (reference sequence). V lost 7 bases to trimming and J lost 4 bases; unmatched junction nucleotides: 10. This CDR3 is built from 14 residues. The DNA of the CDR3 is TGTGCCAGCATGAGACAGGGAAGGGGATACGAGCAGTACTTC. Encoded protein: CASMRQGRGYEQYF.

The chain uses TRBV28 and TRBJ2-7; 10 bases match TRBD1. This CDR3 spans 13 amino acids. The germline V gene encodes CDR1 MDHEN and CDR2 SYDVKM. J gave up 5 bases and V 5 bases, and 3 bases lay outside the gene matches. This CDR3 reads CASSVGTGDEQYF. The DNA for the CDR3 is TGTGCCAGCAGTGTAGGGACAGGGGACGAGCAGTACTTC.

The DNA of the CDR3 is TGTGCCAGCAGCCCAGGGGGCAGGGACACTGAAGCTTTCTTT. It codes for CASSPGGRDTEAFF. The V and J genes are TRBV11-3 and TRBJ1-1, with TRBD1 matching over 8 bases. V lost 5 bases and J lost 3; bases outside the gene matches: 5. Looked up from germline, CDR1 is SGHNT and CDR2 is YENEEA. The CDR3 spans 14 residues.

V and J are TRBV19 and TRBJ2-5; 10 positions match TRBD2. Germline V gene data show CDR1 as LNHDA and CDR2 as SQIVND (reference sequence). V shed 6 bases, J shed 4 bases, and the junction held 5 bases outside the gene matches. The CDR3 covers 14 residues. CDR3 loop: CASSLASGGETQYF. CDR3 in DNA: TGTGCCAGTAGCCTCGCTAGCGGGGGAGAGACCCAGTACTTC.

The V and J genes are TRBV19 and TRBJ2-7; D is unclear. Trimming took off 9 bases at V and 6 bases at J, with 21 bases between the two ends. This CDR3 contains 14 residues. Germline CDR1 and CDR2: LNHDA and SQIVND (reference sequence). As DNA, the CDR3 is TGTGCCAGCCGTCCCTCCGGCAGCCCTGGCGAGCAGTACTTC. Its protein is CASRPSGSPGEQYF.

This sequence joins TRBV7-2 and TRBJ2-7, with a possible D match to TRBD1 (6 bases). This CDR3 has 14 residues. V was cut by 1 base and J by 0 bases, with 7 bases left in between. The germline V gene has CDR1 SGHTA and CDR2 FQGNSA. CDR3: CASSLVGGSYEQYF. DNA of the CDR3: TGTGCCAGCAGCTTAGTAGGGGGCTCCTACGAGCAGTACTTC.

The chain has TRBV3-1 (or the pseudogene TRBV3-2) and TRBJ2-1; D call uncertain. From germline, CDR1 is LGHDT and CDR2 YNNKEL (reference sequence). Trimming removed 0 bases at V and 10 bases at J, with 7 bases between. The CDR3 has 12 amino acids. The CDR3 loop reads CASSQDGWEQFF. The CDR3 nucleotides read TGTGCCAGCAGCCAAGATGGGTGGGAGCAGTTCTTC.

V usage is TRBV7-2 and J usage is TRBJ2-1; TRBD2 is a possible D gene (5 bases). Trimming pared 3 bases from V and 6 bases from J, leaving 15 bases between. This CDR3 is built from 15 residues. Germline loops: CDR1 SGHTA, CDR2 FQGNSA. CDR3 in amino acids: CASSFDWRAGNEQFF. In DNA, the CDR3 is TGTGCCAGCAGCTTTGACTGGCGGGCGGGCAATGAGCAGTTCTTC.

The V gene is TRBV5-1, the J gene TRBJ1-4, with D unclear. Trimming left V 4 bases short and J 5 bases short, with 12 bases between. CDR1 is SGHRS, CDR2 YFSETQ, per germline. The CDR3 runs 14 residues. The CDR3, as DNA: TGCGCCAGCAGCCTTCGCGACGGGAATGAAAAACTGTTTTTT. Its translation: CASSLRDGNEKLFF.

This chain uses TRBV7-9 with TRBJ1-6; the D gene is possibly TRBD1 (5 bases). This CDR3 region has 14 residues. Germline V gives CDR1 SEHNR, CDR2 FQNEAQ (reference sequence). Trimming stripped 1 base from V and 10 bases from J, with 11 bases between. CDR3 protein: CASSLEQENSPLHF. Written as DNA, the CDR3 is TGTGCCAGCAGCTTAGAACAGGAAAACTCACCCCTCCACTTT.